This TCR beta chain was obtained from a study of technical replicates of blood from several donors. CDR3 length: 19 residues. The V gene's germline CDR1 is SGHVS and CDR2 FQNEAQ. Trimming at V came to 5 bases and at J to 0 bases, leaving 6 bases not matched to a gene. Only in-frame clones appear in the TCRdb table, and some are missing; sequencing was by immunoSEQ multiplex PCR. Among roughly 60,000 clones, roughly 90% were seen once, and the ten largest hold about 4.8%. The sequence was collected from a human donor in good health. Some clones in this sample may be carry-over from other donors' samples. This chain connects TRBV7-8 to TRBJ2-6; 14 bases align to TRBD2. The sample taken for sequencing was PBMCs. CDR3 nucleotides: TGTGCCAGCAGCCCTCGGACTAGCGGGGGGATCTCTGGGGCCAACGTCCTGACTTTC. It codes for CASSPRTSGGISGANVLTF.